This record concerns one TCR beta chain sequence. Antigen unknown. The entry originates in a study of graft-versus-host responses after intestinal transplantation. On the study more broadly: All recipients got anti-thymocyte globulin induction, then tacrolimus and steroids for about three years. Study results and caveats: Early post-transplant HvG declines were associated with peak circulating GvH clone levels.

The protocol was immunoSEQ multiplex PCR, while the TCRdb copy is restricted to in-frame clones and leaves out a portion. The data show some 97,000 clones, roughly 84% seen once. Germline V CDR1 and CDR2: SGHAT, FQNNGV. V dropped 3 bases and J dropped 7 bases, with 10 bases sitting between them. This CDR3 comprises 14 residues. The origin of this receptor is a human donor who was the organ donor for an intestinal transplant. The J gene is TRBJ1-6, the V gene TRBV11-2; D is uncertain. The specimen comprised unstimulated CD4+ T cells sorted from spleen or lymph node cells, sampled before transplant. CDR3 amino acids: CASSLRFKNSPLHF. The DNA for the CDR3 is TGTGCCAGCAGCTTGAGGTTCAAGAATTCACCCCTCCACTTT. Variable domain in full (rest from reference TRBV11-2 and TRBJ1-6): EAGVAQSPRYKIIEKRQSVAFWCNPISGHATLYWYQQILGQGPKLLIQFQNNGVVDDSQLPKDRFSAERLKGVDSTLKIQPAKLEDSAVYLCASSLRFKNSPLHFGNGTRLTVT.